The 4 T cell receptor beta chains presented below share a single source sample, sequenced in a study of blood T cell repertoires in COVID-19. Generated by immunoSEQ multiplex PCR, the TCRdb table keeps only in-frame clones and is missing some. The sample yields roughly 200,000 clones, roughly 82% seen once. The source material was PBMCs or T cells enriched from blood (not recorded which). Source of these receptors: a woman aged 60-70 years with acute COVID-19.

This chain links TRBV4-2 with TRBJ2-2; 9 bases align to TRBD2. The V and J ends lost 0 bases and 2 bases, in that order; junction bases with no gene match: 4. This CDR3 is 17 amino acids long. Germline CDR1 is LGHNA and CDR2 is YNFKEQ. CDR3 nucleotides: TGTGCCAGCAGCCAAGAGAGTAGCGGGGGTAACACCGGGGAGCTGTTTTTT. It specifies CASSQESSGGNTGELFF.

The chain links TRBV29-1 to TRBJ1-1; TRBD1 agrees at 8 bases. The germline CDR1 and CDR2 sequences are SQVTM and ANQGSEA. CDR3 length: 13 residues. V shed 4 bases and J 1 base; nucleotides not matched to a gene: 2. In DNA, the CDR3 is TGCAGCGTTGCAGGACAGGGGAACACTGAAGCTTTCTTT. This codes for CSVAGQGNTEAFF.

The chain couples TRBV2 to TRBJ1-1; D is possibly TRBD1 (5 bases). The V end lost 6 bases, the J end lost 4 bases, and 15 bases lay between the germline ends. Germline CDR1 is SNHLY and CDR2 is FYNNEI. CDR3 length: 14 amino acids. CDR3 sequence reads: CASRGVAGGTEAFF. The CDR3 nucleotides read TGTGCCAGCAGGGGGGTAGCCGGGGGCACTGAAGCTTTCTTT.

A few counts support this clone. This chain connects TRBV5-4 to TRBJ2-7, with 16 bases lining up with TRBD2. The CDR3 is 17 amino acids. Per germline, CDR1 SGHNT and CDR2 YYREEE (reference sequence). V dropped 4 bases and J dropped 2; count of bases not matched to a gene: 6. The CDR3 DNA reads as TGTGCCAGCAGCCCGGGGACTAGCGGGGGGGGGACCTACGAGCAGTACTTC. Its translation is CASSPGTSGGGTYEQYF.